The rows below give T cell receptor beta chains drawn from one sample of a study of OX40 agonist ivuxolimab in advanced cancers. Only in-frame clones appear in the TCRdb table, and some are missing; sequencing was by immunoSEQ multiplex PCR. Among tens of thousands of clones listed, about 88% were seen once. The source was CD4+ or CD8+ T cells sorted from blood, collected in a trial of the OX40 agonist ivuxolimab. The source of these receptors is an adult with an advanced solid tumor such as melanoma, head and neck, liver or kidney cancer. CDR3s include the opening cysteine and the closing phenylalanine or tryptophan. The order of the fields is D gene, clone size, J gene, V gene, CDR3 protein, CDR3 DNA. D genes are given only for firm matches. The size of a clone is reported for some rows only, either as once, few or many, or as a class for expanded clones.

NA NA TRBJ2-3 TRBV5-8 CASSLGGGPTDTQYF TGTGCCAGCAGCTTGGGAGGGGGACCCACAGATACGCAGTATTTT
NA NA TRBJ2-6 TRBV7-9 CASSFGRVAGANVLTF TGTGCCAGCAGCTTTGGCAGAGTTGCTGGGGCCAACGTCCTGACTTTC
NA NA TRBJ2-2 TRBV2 CASSVEELGELFF TGTGCCAGCAGTGTTGAGGAGCTCGGGGAGCTGTTTTTT
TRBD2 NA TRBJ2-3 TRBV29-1 CSVGLAGDTAAQYF TGCAGCGTCGGACTAGCGGGGGACACGGCGGCGCAGTATTTT
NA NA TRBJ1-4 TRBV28 CASRTRANEKLFF TGTGCCAGCAGGACAAGGGCTAATGAAAAACTGTTTTTT
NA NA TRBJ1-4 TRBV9 CASSELATNEKLFF TGTGCCAGCAGTGAATTGGCAACTAATGAAAAACTGTTTTTT
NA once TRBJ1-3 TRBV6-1 CASSEARGASGNTIYF TGTGCCAGCAGTGAAGCAAGGGGGGCCTCTGGAAACACCATATATTTT
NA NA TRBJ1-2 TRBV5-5 CASSFGDGYTF TGTGCCAGCAGCTTTGGGGATGGCTACACCTTC
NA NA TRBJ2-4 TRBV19 CASSLPSGTIQYF TGTGCCAGTAGTTTACCCTCCGGGACTATTCAGTACTTC
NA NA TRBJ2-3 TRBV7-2 CASSPGGLWSTDTQYF TGTGCCAGCAGCCCTGGTGGGCTCTGGAGCACAGATACGCAGTATTTT
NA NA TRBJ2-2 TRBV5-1 CASSLQPNQGTGELFF TGCGCCAGCAGCCTTCAACCGAATCAGGGGACCGGGGAGCTGTTTTTT
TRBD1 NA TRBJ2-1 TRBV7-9 CASSGTTGGIEQFF TGTGCCAGCAGCGGAACAACAGGGGGTATTGAGCAGTTCTTC
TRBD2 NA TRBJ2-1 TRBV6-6 CASRTSGNSYNEQFF TGTGCCAGTCGGACTAGCGGTAACTCCTACAATGAGCAGTTCTTC
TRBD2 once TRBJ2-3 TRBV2 CASRGTSGRLTDTQYF TGTGCCAGCAGGGGGACTAGCGGGAGGCTCACAGATACGCAGTATTTT
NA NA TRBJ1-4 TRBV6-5 CASSYSMGGGNEKLFF TGTGCCAGCAGTTACTCGATGGGAGGGGGTAATGAAAAACTGTTTTTT
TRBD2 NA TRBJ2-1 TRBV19 CASSSGLAGGNEQFF TGTGCCAGTAGTTCGGGACTAGCGGGGGGAAATGAGCAGTTCTTC
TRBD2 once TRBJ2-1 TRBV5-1 CASSLGLAGGPSDEQFF TGCGCCAGCAGCCTCGGACTAGCGGGAGGGCCCTCGGATGAGCAGTTCTTC
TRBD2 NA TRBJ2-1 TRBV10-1 CASSLGLAGGYNEQFF TGCGCCAGCAGCCTCGGACTAGCGGGAGGCTACAATGAGCAGTTCTTC
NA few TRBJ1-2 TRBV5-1 CASSLSGPFYGYTF TGCGCCAGCAGCTTGTCAGGGCCCTTCTATGGCTACACCTTC
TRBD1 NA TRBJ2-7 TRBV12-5 CASTLWTGESYEQYF TGTGCTAGTACCCTCTGGACAGGGGAGTCCTACGAGCAGTACTTC
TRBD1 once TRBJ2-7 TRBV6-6 CASSSWDRGREQYF TGTGCCAGCAGTTCCTGGGACAGGGGTAGGGAGCAGTACTTC
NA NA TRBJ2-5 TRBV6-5 CASSYSSLVQETQYF TGTGCCAGCAGTTACTCGAGTTTGGTACAAGAGACCCAGTACTTC
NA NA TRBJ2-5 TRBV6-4 CASSDGPQETQYF TGTGCCAGCAGTGACGGGCCACAAGAGACCCAGTACTTC
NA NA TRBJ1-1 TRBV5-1 CASSLGRNTEAFF TGCGCCAGCAGCTTGGGCAGGAACACTGAAGCTTTCTTT
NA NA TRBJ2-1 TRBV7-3 CASSLGSWDSSYNEQFF TGTGCCAGCAGCTTAGGTTCTTGGGATAGCTCCTACAATGAGCAGTTCTTC
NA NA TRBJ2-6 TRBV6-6 CASSSGANVLTF TGTGCCAGCAGCTCTGGGGCCAACGTCCTGACTTTC
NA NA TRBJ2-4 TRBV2 CASSGGWELSIQYF TGTGCCAGCAGTGGGGGGTGGGAATTGAGCATTCAGTACTTC
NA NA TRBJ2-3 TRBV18 CASSPNLQEASTDTQYF TGTGCCAGCTCACCGAACCTACAGGAGGCGAGCACAGATACGCAGTATTTT
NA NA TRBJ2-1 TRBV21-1 CASSLVGCSYNEQFF TGTGCCAGCAGTTTAGTGGGGTGTTCCTACAATGAGCAGTTCTTC
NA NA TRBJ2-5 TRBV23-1 CASSLPYLPGNPQETQYF TGCGCCAGCAGTCTACCTTACCTTCCCGGAAACCCCCAAGAGACCCAGTACTTC
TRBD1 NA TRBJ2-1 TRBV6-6 CASSLQGAAFNEQFF TGTGCCAGCAGCCTACAGGGGGCTGCATTCAATGAGCAGTTCTTC
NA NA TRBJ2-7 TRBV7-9 CASSTKGVSYEQYF TGTGCCAGCAGTACTAAGGGGGTCTCCTACGAGCAGTACTTC
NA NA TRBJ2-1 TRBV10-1 CASGSGINEQFF TGCGCCAGCGGCAGCGGTATCAATGAGCAGTTCTTC
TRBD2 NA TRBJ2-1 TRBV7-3 CASSLNGGLGFDEQFF TGTGCCAGCAGCTTGAATGGGGGACTAGGTTTCGATGAGCAGTTCTTC
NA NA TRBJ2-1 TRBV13 CASSLAVLLNNEQFF TGTGCCAGCAGCTTAGCGGTACTACTCAACAATGAGCAGTTCTTC
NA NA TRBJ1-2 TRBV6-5 CASSYSLQEYGYTF TGTGCCAGCAGTTACTCGCTCCAGGAGTATGGCTACACCTTC
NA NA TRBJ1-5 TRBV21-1 CASSKASGAGSNQPQHF TGTGCCAGCAGCAAAGCGTCGGGGGCGGGTAGCAATCAGCCCCAGCATTTT
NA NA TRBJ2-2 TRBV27 CASSYSGTRSTGELFF TGTGCCAGCAGTTACTCCGGGACCCGAAGCACCGGGGAGCTGTTTTTT
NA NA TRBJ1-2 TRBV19 CASRDHGLSNYGYTF TGTGCCAGCCGGGACCACGGGCTATCTAACTATGGCTACACCTTC
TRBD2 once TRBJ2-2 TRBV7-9 CASSPRTSGSFGELFF TGTGCCAGCAGCCCCAGGACTAGCGGGAGTTTCGGGGAGCTGTTTTTT
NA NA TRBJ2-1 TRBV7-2 CASSPQIPGHEQFF TGTGCCAGCAGCCCTCAGATCCCCGGCCATGAGCAGTTCTTC